One sample yielded the 8 T cell receptor beta chains listed below, sequenced in a study of blood T cells in healthy people across ages. A second PCR, run for about 6 to 12 cycles, used a sample-barcoded 5' primer plus a J-beta primer mix. TCRdb analysed the 5' RACE reads with MiXCR anew, one entry per CDR3 protein. The table lists about 640,000 distinct CDR3 sequences, approximately 30% of them singletons. The source material was blood. These receptors were obtained from a woman of 80 years or more in good health.

The chain combines TRBV19 with TRBJ2-5; 11 bases fit TRBD2. The CDR3 is 15 residues long. In germline, CDR1 is LNHDA, CDR2 SQIVND (reference sequence). J lost 2 bases, V lost 6 bases, and 5 bases had no gene match. Here the CDR3 DNA reads TGTGCCAGTAGCCAAGGGACTAGCGGACAAGAGACCCAGTACTTC. Protein sequence: CASSQGTSGQETQYF.

The chain combines TRBV30 with TRBJ1-5; no reliable D call. This CDR3 is 13 amino acids long. CDR1 and CDR2 from the germline V gene are GTSNPN and SVGIG (reference sequence). Trimming removed 2 bases at V and 1 base at J, with 6 bases between. CDR3 loop: CAWSRSSNQPQHF. CDR3 nucleotides: TGTGCCTGGAGTCGGTCAAGCAATCAGCCCCAGCATTTT.

In the case of this clonotype: A much larger clone lies one base from this, so it may be a read error. The conserved phenylalanine or tryptophan is not found at the CDR3 terminus, so this likely reflects a read error. The chain has TRBV6-2 or TRBV6-3 and TRBJ1-5, with 7 bases aligning to TRBD1. The CDR3 is 13 amino acids. Germline lookup yields CDR1 MNHEY and CDR2 SVGEGT. The V gene end was trimmed by 7 bases and the J gene end by 13 bases; junction bases not matched to a gene: 13. The CDR3 DNA reads TGTGCCAGCACCAACGGCATGACAGGGCCACAGCATGTT. It specifies CASTNGMTGPQHV.

This clonotype occurred many times. The rearrangement links TRBV12-3 or TRBV12-4 to TRBJ2-3, with 8 bases aligning to TRBD2. V shed 2 bases, J shed 4 bases, and the junction held 5 bases outside the gene matches. The CDR3 consists of 15 residues. The CDR3, as DNA: TGTGCCAGCAGTTTATCCGGGGGGGCGGCAGATACGCAGTATTTT. Its translation is CASSLSGGAADTQYF.

This clonotype was seen many times. The rearrangement uses TRBV7-2 and TRBJ2-7, with 8 nucleotides matching TRBD1. The CDR3 consists of 15 residues. Germline assignment: CDR1 SGHTA and CDR2 FQGNSA. V was clipped by 4 bases and J by 0 bases; unmatched bases: 5. Here the CDR3 reads CASSSWTGSSYEQYF. The CDR3 DNA is TGTGCCAGCAGCTCCTGGACAGGGAGCTCCTACGAGCAGTACTTC.

This chain joins TRBV30 and TRBJ1-6, with 8 positions matching TRBD1. V was clipped by 4 bases and J by 0 bases; unmatched bases: 5. The length of the CDR3 is 16 residues. Germline V lookup: CDR1 GTSNPN, CDR2 SVGIG (reference sequence). CDR3 bases: TGTGCCTGGAAGAGACAGGGGAGCTCCTATAATTCACCCCTCCACTTT. It specifies CAWKRQGSSYNSPLHF. The full variable domain, rest sourced from reference TRBV30 and TRBJ1-6, is SQTIHQWPATLVQPVGSPLSLECTVEGTSNPNLYWYRQAAGRGLQLLFYSVGIGQISSEVPQNLSASRPQDRQFILSSKKLLLSDSGFYLCAWKRQGSSYNSPLHFGNGTRLTVT.

This clonotype was seen only a few times. This chain connects TRBV20-1 to TRBJ2-7; no firm D call. The V end was cut by 0 bases, the J end by 5 bases, with 14 bases between. Per germline, CDR1 DFQATT and CDR2 SNEGSKA (reference sequence). CDR3 length equals 14 residues. CDR3 DNA sequence: TGCAGTGCTAGAGATGTGACGGCTGGCGACGAGCAGTACTTC. This encodes CSARDVTAGDEQYF.

This clonotype has only a few counts. This rearrangement joins TRBV28 to TRBJ1-1, with D perhaps TRBD1 (6 bases). The germline V gene has CDR1 MDHEN and CDR2 SYDVKM. Trimming shortened V by 6 bases and J by 2 bases, and 13 bases separated the two germline ends. This CDR3 has 14 residues. The CDR3 loop is CASRKGGGNTEAFF. The CDR3 DNA reads TGTGCCAGCAGGAAAGGGGGGGGAAACACTGAAGCTTTCTTT.